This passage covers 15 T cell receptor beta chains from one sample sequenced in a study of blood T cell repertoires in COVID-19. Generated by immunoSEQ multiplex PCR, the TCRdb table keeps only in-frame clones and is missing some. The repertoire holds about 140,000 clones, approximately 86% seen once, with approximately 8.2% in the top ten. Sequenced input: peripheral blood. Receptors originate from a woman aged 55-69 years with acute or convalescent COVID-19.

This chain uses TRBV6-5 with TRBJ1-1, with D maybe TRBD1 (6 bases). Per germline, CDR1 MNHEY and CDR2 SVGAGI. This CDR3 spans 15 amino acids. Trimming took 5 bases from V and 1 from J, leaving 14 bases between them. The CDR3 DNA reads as TGTGCCAGCAGTAGCGGGGGGCCAGGGAACACTGAAGCTTTCTTT. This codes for CASSSGGPGNTEAFF.

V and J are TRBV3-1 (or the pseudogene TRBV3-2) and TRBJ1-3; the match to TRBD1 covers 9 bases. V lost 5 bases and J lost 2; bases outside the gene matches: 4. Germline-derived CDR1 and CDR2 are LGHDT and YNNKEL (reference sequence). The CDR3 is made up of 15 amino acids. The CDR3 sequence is CASSYGTGPGNTIYF. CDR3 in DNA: TGTGCCAGCAGCTATGGGACAGGGCCTGGAAACACCATATATTTT.

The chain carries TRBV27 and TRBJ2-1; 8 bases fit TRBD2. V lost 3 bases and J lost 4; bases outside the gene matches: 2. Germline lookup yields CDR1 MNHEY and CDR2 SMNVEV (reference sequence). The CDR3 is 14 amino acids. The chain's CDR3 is CASSFPGGYNEQFF. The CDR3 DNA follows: TGTGCCAGCAGTTTCCCGGGGGGGTACAATGAGCAGTTCTTC.

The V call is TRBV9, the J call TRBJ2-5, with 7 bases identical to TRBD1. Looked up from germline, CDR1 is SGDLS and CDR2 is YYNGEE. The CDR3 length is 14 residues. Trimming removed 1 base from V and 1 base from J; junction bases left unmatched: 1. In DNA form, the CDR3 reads TGTGCCAGCAGCGTAACAGGGGCCCAAGAGACCCAGTACTTC. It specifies CASSVTGAQETQYF.

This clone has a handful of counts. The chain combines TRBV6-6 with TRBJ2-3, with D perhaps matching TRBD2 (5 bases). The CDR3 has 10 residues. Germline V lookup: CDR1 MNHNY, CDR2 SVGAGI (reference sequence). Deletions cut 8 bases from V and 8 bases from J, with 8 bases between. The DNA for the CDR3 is TGTGCCAGCTATGAGGGTACGCAGTATTTT. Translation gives CASYEGTQYF.

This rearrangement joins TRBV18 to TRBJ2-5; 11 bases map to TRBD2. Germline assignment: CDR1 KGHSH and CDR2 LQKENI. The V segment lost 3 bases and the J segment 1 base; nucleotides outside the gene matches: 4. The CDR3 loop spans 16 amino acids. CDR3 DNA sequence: TGTGCCAGCTCACCCGGGACTAGCGGATTCCAAGAGACCCAGTACTTC. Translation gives CASSPGTSGFQETQYF.

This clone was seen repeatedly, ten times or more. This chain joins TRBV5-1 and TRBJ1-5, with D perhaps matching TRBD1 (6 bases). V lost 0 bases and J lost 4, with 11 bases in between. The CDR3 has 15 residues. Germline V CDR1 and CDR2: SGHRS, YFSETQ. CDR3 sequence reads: CASSLEGDPNQPQHF. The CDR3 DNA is TGCGCCAGCAGCTTGGAGGGGGACCCGAATCAGCCCCAGCATTTT.

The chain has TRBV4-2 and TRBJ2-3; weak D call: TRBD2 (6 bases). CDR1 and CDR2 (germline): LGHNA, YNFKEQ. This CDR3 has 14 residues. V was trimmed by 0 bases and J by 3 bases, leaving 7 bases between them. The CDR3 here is CASSQDGGTDTQYF. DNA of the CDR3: TGTGCCAGCAGCCAAGATGGAGGGACAGATACGCAGTATTTT.

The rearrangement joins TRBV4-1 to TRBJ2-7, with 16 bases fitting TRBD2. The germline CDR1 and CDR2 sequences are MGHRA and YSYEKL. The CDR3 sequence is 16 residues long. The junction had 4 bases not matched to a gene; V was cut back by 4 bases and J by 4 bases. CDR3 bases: TGCGCCAGCAGCCGCGGGACTAGCGGGGGGGCGTACGAGCAGTACTTC. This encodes CASSRGTSGGAYEQYF.

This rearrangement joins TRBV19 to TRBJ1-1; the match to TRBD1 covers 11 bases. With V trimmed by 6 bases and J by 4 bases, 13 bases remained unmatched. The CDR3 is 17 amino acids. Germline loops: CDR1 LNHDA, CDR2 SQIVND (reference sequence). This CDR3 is CASRRMRTGGLGTEAFF. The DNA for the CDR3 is TGTGCCAGTAGAAGGATGAGGACAGGGGGCTTGGGCACTGAAGCTTTCTTT.

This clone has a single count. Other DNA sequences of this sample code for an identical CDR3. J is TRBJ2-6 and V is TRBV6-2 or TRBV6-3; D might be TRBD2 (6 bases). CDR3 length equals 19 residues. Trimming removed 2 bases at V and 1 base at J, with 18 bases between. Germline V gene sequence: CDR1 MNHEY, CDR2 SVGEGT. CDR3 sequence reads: CASSYPYGTATSGANVLTF. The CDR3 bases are TGTGCCAGCAGTTACCCATATGGGACTGCGACTTCTGGGGCCAACGTCCTGACTTTC.

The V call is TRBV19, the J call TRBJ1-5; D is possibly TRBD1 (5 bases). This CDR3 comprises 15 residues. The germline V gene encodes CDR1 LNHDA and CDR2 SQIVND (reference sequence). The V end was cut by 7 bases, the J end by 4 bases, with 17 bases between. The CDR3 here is CASTLRAGPNQPQHF. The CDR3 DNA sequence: TGTGCCAGTACCCTTCGGGCAGGGCCAAATCAGCCCCAGCATTTT.

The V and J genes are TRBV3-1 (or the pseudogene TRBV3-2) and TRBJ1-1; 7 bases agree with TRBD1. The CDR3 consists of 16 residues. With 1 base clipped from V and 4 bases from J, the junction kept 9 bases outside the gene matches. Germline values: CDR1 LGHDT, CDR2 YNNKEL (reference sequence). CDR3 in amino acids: CASSQAKSQGVTEAFF. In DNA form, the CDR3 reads TGTGCCAGCAGCCAAGCGAAGTCCCAGGGGGTCACTGAAGCTTTCTTT.

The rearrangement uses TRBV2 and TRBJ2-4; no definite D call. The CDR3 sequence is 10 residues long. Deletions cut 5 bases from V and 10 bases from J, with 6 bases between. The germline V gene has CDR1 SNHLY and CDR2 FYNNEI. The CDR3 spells CASSSWIQYF. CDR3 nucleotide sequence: TGTGCCAGCAGTAGCTGGATTCAGTACTTC.

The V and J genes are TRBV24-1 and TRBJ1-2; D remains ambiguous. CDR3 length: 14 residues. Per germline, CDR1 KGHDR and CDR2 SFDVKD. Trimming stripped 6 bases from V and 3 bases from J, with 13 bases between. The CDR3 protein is CATSHRRVDYGYTF. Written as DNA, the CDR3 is TGTGCCACCAGTCATAGGCGGGTTGACTATGGCTACACCTTC.